The 32 T cell receptor beta chains given below trace back to one sample, sequenced in a study of blood T cell repertoires in COVID-19. Generated by immunoSEQ multiplex PCR, the TCRdb table keeps only in-frame clones and is missing some. The repertoire holds fewer than 300,000 clones, with around 90% as singletons. Specimen: PBMCs or T cells enriched from blood (not recorded which). The receptors shown here come from a woman aged 40 to 55 with acute COVID-19.

The genes are TRBV6-5 and TRBJ2-1; D ambiguous. The CDR3 totals 15 residues. V was clipped by 7 bases and J by 7 bases, with 20 bases between them. Germline CDR1 reads MNHEY; CDR2 reads SVGAGI. The CDR3 spells CASIRELAPGNEQFF. CDR3 coding DNA: TGTGCCAGCATTCGAGAACTGGCCCCCGGGAATGAGCAGTTCTTC.

This chain uses TRBV5-1 with TRBJ2-6; TRBD1 agrees at 7 bases. The V gene's germline CDR1 is SGHRS and CDR2 YFSETQ. The V and J ends lost 1 base and 2 bases, in that order; junction bases with no gene match: 6. This CDR3 comprises 17 residues. The CDR3 sequence is CASSLILGGTGANVLTF. In nucleotides, the CDR3 is TGCGCCAGCAGCTTGATCCTAGGGGGCACTGGGGCCAACGTCCTGACTTTC. The full variable domain, rest sourced from reference TRBV5-1 and TRBJ2-6, is KAGVTQTPRYLIKTRGQQVTLSCSPISGHRSVSWYQQTPGQGLQFLFEYFSETQRNKGNFPGRFSGRQFSNSRSEMNVSTLELGDSALYLCASSLILGGTGANVLTFGAGSRLTVL.

A single count supports this clone. The chain combines TRBV19 with TRBJ1-1; D is possibly TRBD1 (6 bases). The CDR3 is 16 residues long. Germline-derived CDR1 and CDR2 are LNHDA and SQIVND (reference sequence). V lost 1 base to trimming and J lost 1 base, with 13 bases between them. The CDR3, as DNA: TGTGCCAGTAGTATAGTGGCAGGGGTGGGGAACACTGAAGCTTTCTTT. The encoded protein is CASSIVAGVGNTEAFF.

This chain connects TRBV7-8 to TRBJ2-7, with 12 bases identical to TRBD1. V shed 0 bases and J 5 bases; nucleotides not matched to a gene: 2. The CDR3 extends over 15 amino acids. Germline V lookup: CDR1 SGHVS, CDR2 FQNEAQ. The DNA of the CDR3 is TGTGCCAGCAGCTTAGCGGGGACAGGGGGCAACGAGCAGTACTTC. Translation: CASSLAGTGGNEQYF.

The rearrangement links TRBV6-5 to TRBJ1-2; TRBD1 aligns across 9 bases. CDR1 and CDR2 from the germline V gene are MNHEY and SVGAGI. CDR3 length: 13 residues. The ends lost 6 bases at V and 5 bases at J; junction bases unmatched: 4. For the CDR3, the DNA is TGTGCCAGCAGCCGGACAGGGGAGTATGGCTACACCTTC. Amino acid sequence: CASSRTGEYGYTF.

The rearrangement joins TRBV5-1 to TRBJ2-7, with D perhaps TRBD2 (6 bases). V was clipped by 5 bases and J by 4 bases, with 16 bases between them. CDR1 is SGHRS and CDR2 is YFSETQ in the germline V gene. The CDR3 runs 14 residues. DNA of the CDR3: TGCGCCAGCAGGCCCGGGACTCTAGTATACGAGCAGTACTTC. This sequence encodes CASRPGTLVYEQYF.

The chain joins TRBV18 to TRBJ2-2; no reliable D call. CDR3 length equals 16 residues. V shed 2 bases and J shed 1 base, with 11 bases lying between them. Germline loops: CDR1 KGHSH, CDR2 LQKENI. CDR3 sequence: CASSPYSLLNTGELFF. CDR3 nucleotide sequence: TGTGCCAGCTCACCATATTCTTTATTGAACACCGGGGAGCTGTTTTTT.

This chain connects TRBV7-2 to TRBJ1-4, with 7 bases that match TRBD1. The CDR3 has 14 amino acids. The trim removed 2 bases at V and 13 bases at J, leaving 10 bases unmatched. The germline CDR1 and CDR2 sequences are SGHTA and FQGNSA. The CDR3 loop is CASSLTTTGSGLFF. The CDR3 DNA follows: TGTGCCAGCAGCTTAACAACGACAGGGTCTGGACTGTTTTTT.

This sequence joins TRBV28 and TRBJ1-1; D remains unclear. Germline CDR1 reads MDHEN; CDR2 reads SYDVKM. The V and J ends lost 1 base and 3 bases respectively, with 18 bases between them. CDR3 length equals 17 residues. For the CDR3, the DNA is TGTGCCAGCAGTTTATCCCGGAGGACGGGAGGGTACACTGAAGCTTTCTTT. Translated: CASSLSRRTGGYTEAFF.

There are a few counts of this clone. The chain combines TRBV19 with TRBJ2-5; weak D call: TRBD1 (7 bases). Germline V gene lookup returns CDR1 LNHDA and CDR2 SQIVND (reference sequence). Trimming cost V 4 bases and J 5 bases, with 11 bases left between them. This CDR3 region has 13 residues. The CDR3 bases are TGTGCCAGTAGTACAGGGGGGATGGAGACCCAGTACTTC. Translation gives CASSTGGMETQYF.

This clone was seen just once. The CDR3 DNA follows: TGTGCCAGCAGGCGGGACAGACTGAACACCGGGGAGCTGTTTTTT. Amino acid sequence: CASRRDRLNTGELFF. The gene calls are TRBV9 and TRBJ2-2; possible D gene TRBD1, 7 bases. Germline V gene lookup returns CDR1 SGDLS and CDR2 YYNGEE. The germline V and J ends were trimmed by 5 bases and 1 base, with 12 bases remaining between them. The CDR3 runs to 15 residues.

The V call is TRBV2, the J call TRBJ1-2, with a possible D match to TRBD1 (6 bases). The V end was cut by 7 bases, the J end by 4 bases, with 16 bases between. The CDR3 totals 14 residues. The germline V gene encodes CDR1 SNHLY and CDR2 FYNNEI. The CDR3 spells CASNQFGQSYGYTF. In DNA form, the CDR3 reads TGTGCCAGCAACCAATTCGGACAGAGCTATGGCTACACCTTC. Looking up the rest from reference TRBV2 and TRBJ1-2 gives the full variable domain: EPEVTQTPSHQVTQMGQEVILRCVPISNHLYFYWYRQILGQKVEFLVSFYNNEISEKSEIFDDQFSVERPDGSNFTLKIRSTKLEDSAMYFCASNQFGQSYGYTFGSGTRLTVV.

The chain combines TRBV7-2 with TRBJ2-5; D might be TRBD2 (5 bases). The V end was cut by 4 bases, the J end by 5 bases, with 11 bases between. The CDR3 is made up of 13 amino acids. Germline V gene lookup returns CDR1 SGHTA and CDR2 FQGNSA. The CDR3 region is CASSSTSLETQYF. The CDR3, as DNA: TGTGCCAGCAGCTCCACTAGTTTGGAGACCCAGTACTTC.

This clone occurred once. The chain uses TRBV18 and TRBJ2-5, with 7 bases aligning to TRBD1. The CDR3 runs 15 residues. CDR1 is KGHSH, CDR2 LQKENI, per germline. The V and J ends lost 3 bases and 4 bases, in that order; junction bases with no gene match: 8. Here the CDR3 reads CASSPTTGYRETQYF. The CDR3 coding sequence is TGTGCCAGCTCACCGACGACAGGGTATCGAGAGACCCAGTACTTC. The full variable domain, completed using reference TRBV18 and TRBJ2-5, is NAGVMQNPRHLVRRRGQEARLRCSPMKGHSHVYWYRQLPEEGLKFMVYLQKENIIDESGMPKERFSAEFPKEGPSILRIQQVVRGDSAAYFCASSPTTGYRETQYFGPGTRLLVL.

The gene calls are TRBV7-8 and TRBJ2-1; 12 bases are shared with TRBD2. This CDR3 has 15 amino acids. CDR1 and CDR2 from the germline V gene are SGHVS and FQNEAQ. Unmatched junction bases numbered 5, after V lost 5 bases and J lost 6 bases. The CDR3 DNA reads TGTGCCAGCAGCCTCCGACTAGCGGGAGTCAATGAGCAGTTCTTC. Translation gives CASSLRLAGVNEQFF.

The J gene is TRBJ2-3, the V gene TRBV29-1, with 11 bases that match TRBD2. The CDR3 has 13 residues. Germline loops: CDR1 SQVTM, CDR2 ANQGSEA. V lost 3 bases to trimming and J lost 6 bases; unmatched junction nucleotides: 2. CDR3 bases: TGCAGCGTTGAGAGGACTAGCGGGGATACGCAGTATTTT. It yields the protein CSVERTSGDTQYF.

The chain combines TRBV18 with TRBJ1-1, with D hard to call. The CDR3 runs 13 residues. Between the trimmed V and J ends, which lost 4 bases and 1 base, there was a span of 7 bases. The germline V gene encodes CDR1 KGHSH and CDR2 LQKENI. CDR3 loop: CASSRATNTEAFF. The CDR3 DNA reads as TGTGCCAGCTCACGAGCAACGAACACTGAAGCTTTCTTT.

The chain couples TRBV2 to TRBJ1-2; TRBD1 aligns across 9 bases. Germline assignment: CDR1 SNHLY and CDR2 FYNNEI. Trimming took 6 bases from V and 4 from J; bases not matched to a gene: 6. The CDR3 is 14 amino acids. The CDR3 region has the DNA TGTGCCAGCAGGGGGACAGGGTTCATCTATGGCTACACCTTC. Translated, it gives CASRGTGFIYGYTF.

This rearrangement joins TRBV4-1 to TRBJ1-5, with a weak D call TRBD1 (5 bases). This CDR3 is built from 15 residues. The germline V gene has CDR1 MGHRA and CDR2 YSYEKL. Trimming took 0 bases from V and 4 from J, leaving 10 bases between them. CDR3 amino acids: CASSQDFGGNQPQHF. The CDR3 nucleotides are TGCGCCAGCAGCCAAGACTTCGGGGGTAATCAGCCCCAGCATTTT.

This clone was detected a few times. The rearrangement links TRBV12-3 or TRBV12-4 to TRBJ1-6; possible D gene TRBD1, 5 bases. The CDR3 sequence is 13 residues long. Between the trimmed V and J ends, which lost 6 bases and 10 bases, there was a span of 13 bases. CDR3 sequence (DNA): TGTGCCAGCAGCCCGGCTGGACAATCACCCCTCCACTTT. It translates to CASSPAGQSPLHF.

The chain uses TRBV7-9 and TRBJ1-1, with D possibly being TRBD1 (5 bases). CDR3 length: 17 amino acids. The V gene's germline CDR1 is SEHNR and CDR2 FQNEAQ (reference sequence). V was shortened by 5 bases and J by 0 bases, with 19 bases between the two germline ends. Here the CDR3 reads CASSRLLPTAMNTEAFF. The DNA for the CDR3 is TGTGCCAGCAGCCGCCTCCTACCGACAGCCATGAACACTGAAGCTTTCTTT.

The chain has TRBV5-1 and TRBJ2-3; the D gene is possibly TRBD2 (5 bases). The CDR3 is made up of 14 amino acids. Germline assignment: CDR1 SGHRS and CDR2 YFSETQ. Trimming pared 4 bases from V and 0 bases from J, leaving 9 bases between. The CDR3 nucleotides read TGCGCCAGCAGCCCCGGGGAGAGCACAGATACGCAGTATTTT. Its protein is CASSPGESTDTQYF.

The chain carries TRBV9 and TRBJ2-3, with TRBD2 matching over 13 bases. The germline V gene has CDR1 SGDLS and CDR2 YYNGEE. The CDR3 is 18 amino acids. With 0 bases clipped from V and 2 bases from J, the junction kept 6 bases outside the gene matches. DNA of the CDR3: TGTGCCAGCAGCGTAGCTAGGGGACTAGCGGGGACCACAGATACGCAGTATTTT. This translates into CASSVARGLAGTTDTQYF.

This rearrangement joins TRBV7-9 to TRBJ1-2, with TRBD1 as a possible D gene (6 bases). Trimming took off 8 bases at V and 8 bases at J, with 18 bases between the two ends. CDR3 size: 13 residues. Germline assignment: CDR1 SEHNR and CDR2 FQNEAQ (reference sequence). The CDR3 DNA reads as TGTGCCAGCGAGGCAGGGGTGGGATTAGGCTACACCTTC. The encoded protein is CASEAGVGLGYTF.

V usage is TRBV9 and J usage is TRBJ1-2, with D unresolved. The CDR3 has 15 amino acids. V gave up 0 bases and J gave up 0 bases, with 9 bases separating them. The germline V gene has CDR1 SGDLS and CDR2 YYNGEE. In DNA, the CDR3 is TGTGCCAGCAGCGTAGCTCCGGGGTCTAACTATGGCTACACCTTC. Protein product: CASSVAPGSNYGYTF.

The gene calls are TRBV6-6 and TRBJ1-5; weak D call: TRBD1 (6 bases). The CDR3 sequence is 15 residues long. Trimming left V 8 bases short and J 6 bases short, with 20 bases between. CDR1 and CDR2 (germline): MNHNY, SVGAGI (reference sequence). The CDR3 bases are TGTGCCAGCGGCGGAGGGGGGGCGCGGTTTCAGCCCCAGCATTTT. Its protein product is CASGGGGARFQPQHF.

This clone has just one count. The chain is built from TRBV5-1 and TRBJ1-2, with 9 positions matching TRBD1. This CDR3 has 15 amino acids. V was pared by 3 bases and J by 4 bases, with 7 bases of the junction left unmatched. Germline V gene sequence: CDR1 SGHRS, CDR2 YFSETQ. The CDR3 loop reads CASSSTTGGGYGYTF. In DNA, the CDR3 is TGCGCCAGCAGCTCGACTACAGGGGGCGGCTATGGCTACACCTTC.

This clone is a singleton in its sample. The rearrangement joins TRBV28 to TRBJ2-1; perhaps TRBD2 as D (6 bases). This CDR3 spans 15 amino acids. Germline V gene data show CDR1 as MDHEN and CDR2 as SYDVKM. Trimming pared 6 bases from V and 2 bases from J, leaving 14 bases between. The CDR3: CASSQAGNAYNEQFF. In nucleotides, the CDR3 is TGTGCCAGCAGCCAAGCGGGCAACGCCTACAATGAGCAGTTCTTC.

This clone has just one count. The chain combines TRBV2 with TRBJ1-2; D is unclear. The V end was cut by 5 bases, the J end by 0 bases, with 13 bases between. Germline-derived CDR1 and CDR2 are SNHLY and FYNNEI. The CDR3 is 15 amino acids. Here the CDR3 reads CASSNPGNPNYGYTF. CDR3 coding DNA: TGTGCCAGCAGTAACCCGGGGAACCCTAACTATGGCTACACCTTC.

CDR3 in amino acids: CASRGTGNSYEQYF. The DNA for the CDR3 is TGTGCCAGCCGCGGGACAGGGAACTCCTACGAGCAGTACTTC. V usage is TRBV2 and J usage is TRBJ2-7; TRBD1 aligns across 9 bases. Germline CDR1 and CDR2: SNHLY and FYNNEI. Trimming at V came to 8 bases and at J to 0 bases, leaving 5 bases not matched to a gene. The CDR3 spans 14 residues.

The V call is TRBV19, the J call TRBJ1-3; D unresolved. CDR1 and CDR2 from the germline V gene are LNHDA and SQIVND (reference sequence). The CDR3 runs to 15 residues. Trimming took 8 bases from V and 5 from J, leaving 19 bases between them. The CDR3 reads CASFMLTGNRNTIYF. In DNA form, the CDR3 reads TGTGCCAGTTTTATGTTAACCGGGAATCGAAACACCATATATTTT.

The chain recombines TRBV5-1 with TRBJ1-1, with no clear D. Germline V lookup: CDR1 SGHRS, CDR2 YFSETQ. Between the trimmed V and J ends, which lost 0 bases and 0 bases, there was a span of 12 bases. The CDR3 spans 16 residues. CDR3 nucleotide sequence: TGCGCCAGCAGCTTGGACGGAACGGGTGTGAACACTGAAGCTTTCTTT. Its translation is CASSLDGTGVNTEAFF.